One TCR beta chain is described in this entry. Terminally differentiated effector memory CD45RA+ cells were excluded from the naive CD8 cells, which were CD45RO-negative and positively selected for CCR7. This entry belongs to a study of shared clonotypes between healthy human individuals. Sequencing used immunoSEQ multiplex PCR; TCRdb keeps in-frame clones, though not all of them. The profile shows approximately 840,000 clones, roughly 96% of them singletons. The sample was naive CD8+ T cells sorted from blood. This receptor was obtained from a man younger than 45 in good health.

The DNA of the CDR3 is TGTGCGGAAATTCCTGGGGTGGTCCAAGAGACCCAGTACTTC. It codes for CAEIPGVVQETQYF. The J gene is TRBJ2-5, the V gene TRBV28; no firm D call. Germline lookup yields CDR1 MDHEN and CDR2 SYDVKM. CDR3 length equals 14 residues.